This entry lists 23 T cell receptor beta chains sequenced from one sample in a study of T cells in women clearing cervical HPV infection. Sequenced by immunoSEQ multiplex PCR; TCRdb stores in-frame clones only, minus some. The listing records 20,000 to 30,000 clones. Sequencing was performed on blood buffy coat. The receptors were sampled from a woman aged 18 to 75 with a cervical HPV16 infection that either progressed to CIN3+ or cleared (not recorded which).

For this clone: The missing CDR3 end, 3 residues past where the read stops, is filled in from the germline J gene. The J gene is TRBJ1-4, the V gene TRBV6-2 or TRBV6-3; the D is unclear. Germline V gene data show CDR1 as MNHEY and CDR2 as SVGEGT. The CDR3 spans 14 residues. V lost 4 bases, J lost 1 base, and 7 bases lay in between. Partial CDR3 DNA: TGTGCCAGCAGTTGGGCGATAACTAATGAAAAA. Translation: CASSWAITNEK. The full CDR3 reads CASSWAITNEKLFF.

With respect to this clone: Read coverage stops 3 residues before the CDR3 terminus; the germline J gene supplies the remainder. The genes are TRBV19 and TRBJ2-3; the D gene is possibly TRBD1 (5 bases). V lost 1 base, J lost 5 bases, and 13 bases lay in between. The germline gives CDR1 LNHDA, CDR2 SQIVND (reference sequence). The CDR3 sequence is 15 residues long. CDR3 bases read: TGTGCCAGTAGTATAGCCATATGGGGCATAGATACG. It yields the protein CASSIAIWGIDT. In full, the CDR3 is CASSIAIWGIDTQYF.

As regards this clone: The sequenced fragment ends 3 residues before the CDR3 boundary, so the rest is inferred from the germline J gene. The gene calls are TRBV29-1 and TRBJ2-5; no reliable D call. Trimming took off 6 bases at V and 2 bases at J, with 7 bases between the two ends. The CDR3 totals 11 residues. Germline CDR1 is SQVTM and CDR2 is ANQGSEA. The covered CDR3 bases are TGCAGCGTAGGCCCACAAGAGACC. Translating gives CSVGPQET. The CDR3 in full is CSVGPQETQYF.

With respect to this clone: The DNA ends 3 residues before the CDR3 does, and the rest of the CDR3 is filled in from the germline J gene. The chain uses TRBV5-1 and TRBJ2-2; perhaps TRBD1 as D (5 bases). The CDR3 loop spans 16 amino acids. V was shortened by 0 bases and J by 1 base, with 10 bases between the two germline ends. Germline V gene data show CDR1 as SGHRS and CDR2 as YFSETQ. Partial CDR3 DNA: TGCGCCAGCAGCTTGGAAGACAGTTTGAACACCGGGGAG. This sequence encodes CASSLEDSLNTGE. The whole CDR3 is CASSLEDSLNTGELFF. The whole variable domain, filled in from reference TRBV5-1 and TRBJ2-2, reads KAGVTQTPRYLIKTRGQQVTLSCSPISGHRSVSWYQQTPGQGLQFLFEYFSETQRNKGNFPGRFSGRQFSNSRSEMNVSTLELGDSALYLCASSLEDSLNTGELFFGEGSRLTVL.

As concerns this clone: Read sequence stops 3 residues before the CDR3 end, and the germline J gene provides the missing end. This chain links TRBV2 with TRBJ2-1; D is ambiguous. Germline values: CDR1 SNHLY, CDR2 FYNNEI. This CDR3 spans 16 amino acids. V was shortened by 5 bases and J by 9 bases, with 23 bases between the two germline ends. The DNA read from the CDR3 is TGTGCCAGCAGTCCAGGCAGACAAACAAACCAAGGTGAG. Its translation: CASSPGRQTNQGE. The CDR3 reads in full as CASSPGRQTNQGEQFF. Together with reference TRBV2 and TRBJ2-1, the CDR3 gives the full variable domain: EPEVTQTPSHQVTQMGQEVILRCVPISNHLYFYWYRQILGQKVEFLVSFYNNEISEKSEIFDDQFSVERPDGSNFTLKIRSTKLEDSAMYFCASSPGRQTNQGEQFFGPGTRLTVL.

Details on this clone: The read ends 3 residues before the CDR3 terminus; that terminus is restored from the germline J gene. V and J are TRBV11-2 and TRBJ1-6; D unresolved. The CDR3 extends over 15 amino acids. The germline gives CDR1 SGHAT, CDR2 FQNNGV. Trimming removed 0 bases from V and 5 bases from J, with 8 bases in between. CDR3 sequence: CASSLEVTHNSPLHF. The part of the CDR3 DNA that was read is TGTGCCAGCAGCTTAGAAGTGACACATAATTCACCC.

On this clone itself: The read terminates 3 residues before the CDR3 end, so the remaining end is supplied by the germline J gene. The chain links TRBV23-1 to TRBJ1-2; TRBD1 is a possible D gene (5 bases). TRBV23-1 is noted as an ORF with a role that remains uncertain. V was trimmed by 6 bases and J by 4 bases, leaving 12 bases between them. This CDR3 spans 13 amino acids. The part of the CDR3 DNA that was read is TGCGCCAGCAGATTAATGGGGGGCTATGGC. Translating gives CASRLMGGYG. In full, the CDR3 reads CASRLMGGYGYTF.

Of note for this clone: The read terminates 3 residues before the CDR3 end, so the remaining end is supplied by the germline J gene. The chain uses TRBV20-1 and TRBJ2-3, with D tentatively TRBD2 (5 bases). Germline values: CDR1 DFQATT, CDR2 SNEGSKA (reference sequence). Trimming pared 0 bases from V and 0 bases from J, leaving 10 bases between. This CDR3 is built from 15 residues. The CDR3 spells CSARDPGVSTDTQYF. The sequenced CDR3 bases are TGCAGTGCTAGAGATCCCGGGGTCAGCACAGATACG.

A word on this clone: Read data end 3 residues before the CDR3 end; the end is taken from the germline J gene. The V gene is TRBV10-3, the J gene TRBJ2-7; 12 nucleotides agree with TRBD2. In germline, CDR1 is ENHRY, CDR2 SYGVKD. The CDR3 sequence is 13 residues long. V dropped 10 bases and J dropped 4; count of bases not matched to a gene: 5. The CDR3 DNA, read in part, is TGTGCCACCAGACTAGCGGGAGCTTACGAG. Protein sequence: CATRLAGAYE. Given in full, the CDR3 is CATRLAGAYEQYF.

With regard to this clone: The read halts 3 residues ahead of the CDR3 end, with the missing end drawn from the germline J gene. The gene calls are TRBV5-1 and TRBJ2-3; 10 nucleotides line up with TRBD1. There are 16 residues in the CDR3. Trimming cost V 3 bases and J 2 bases; bases outside gene matches: 6. The germline V gene encodes CDR1 SGHRS and CDR2 YFSETQ. The CDR3 loop is CASSSMTGGFTDTQYF. The covered CDR3 bases are TGCGCCAGCAGCTCCATGACAGGGGGCTTCACAGATACG.

As regards this clone: Read coverage stops 3 residues before the CDR3 terminus; the germline J gene supplies the remainder. This chain uses TRBV5-1 with TRBJ2-2; no clear D. CDR3 length: 14 amino acids. The V gene lost 0 bases and the J gene lost 1 base, with 4 bases spanning the gap. Germline V lookup: CDR1 SGHRS, CDR2 YFSETQ. CDR3 sequence reads: CASSLGQNTGELFF. Partial CDR3 DNA: TGCGCCAGCAGCTTGGGACAGAACACCGGGGAG. The variable domain in full, with the rest retrieved from reference TRBV5-1 and TRBJ2-2, is KAGVTQTPRYLIKTRGQQVTLSCSPISGHRSVSWYQQTPGQGLQFLFEYFSETQRNKGNFPGRFSGRQFSNSRSEMNVSTLELGDSALYLCASSLGQNTGELFFGEGSRLTVL.

On this clone itself: The DNA ends 3 residues before the CDR3 does, and the rest of the CDR3 is filled in from the germline J gene. The chain joins TRBV5-1 to TRBJ1-2, with 7 bases fitting TRBD1. CDR3 length equals 15 residues. After removal of 0 bases from V and 7 bases from J, the junction contained 9 bases not matched to a gene. CDR1 is SGHRS, CDR2 YFSETQ, per germline. CDR3 DNA, as far as it was read: TGCGCCAGCAGCTTGGGACCCGACAGGGAAGTTGGC. It is translated as CASSLGPDREVG. The complete CDR3 sequence is CASSLGPDREVGYTF.

Worth noting for this clone: The read terminates 3 residues before the CDR3 end, so the remaining end is supplied by the germline J gene. The rearrangement joins TRBV29-1 to TRBJ1-1, with 10 bases identical to TRBD1. CDR1 and CDR2 (germline): SQVTM, ANQGSEA. The CDR3 totals 13 residues. The V gene end was trimmed by 7 bases and the J gene end by 1 base; junction bases not matched to a gene: 3. CDR3 bases read: TGCAGCGCCCGGACAGGGGGGAACACTGAA. As protein: CSARTGGNTE. The full CDR3 protein is CSARTGGNTEAFF.

As to this clone: The CDR3 goes on 3 residues after the read ends, and that part is filled in from the germline J gene. The chain recombines TRBV18 with TRBJ2-5; 8 bases are a match to TRBD1. V was pared by 6 bases and J by 5 bases, with 8 bases of the junction left unmatched. The CDR3 has 14 residues. The V gene's germline CDR1 is KGHSH and CDR2 LQKENI. CDR3 protein: CASSTGEVWETQYF. CDR3 bases read: TGTGCCAGCTCGACAGGGGAGGTATGGGAGACC.

A word on this clone: Coverage ceases 3 residues before the CDR3 finishes, and the germline J gene fills in the end. The rearrangement joins TRBV10-2 to TRBJ2-5; D perhaps matches TRBD1 (6 bases). Germline CDR1 is WSHSY and CDR2 is SAAADI. V gave up 7 bases and J gave up 4 bases, with 19 bases separating them. This CDR3 region has 15 residues. The CDR3 protein is CASTPQGNWGETQYF. Partial CDR3 DNA: TGCGCCAGCACCCCGCAGGGGAACTGGGGAGAGACC.

Turning to this clone: From the germline J gene comes the end of the CDR3, since the read stops 3 residues before it. The chain is built from TRBV4-1 and TRBJ2-5, with D perhaps TRBD1 (6 bases). Germline V lookup: CDR1 MGHRA, CDR2 YSYEKL. CDR3 length: 14 amino acids. V was cut by 0 bases and J by 4 bases, with 9 bases left in between. The covered CDR3 bases are TGCGCCAGCAGCCAAGAGTCCAGGGGAGAGACC. It codes for CASSQESRGET. The complete CDR3 sequence is CASSQESRGETQYF.

CDR3 protein: CASTPIRGSVGNEQFF. The part of the CDR3 DNA that was read is TGCGCCAGCACCCCGATCCGGGGGTCCGTGGGGAATGAG. The chain combines TRBV5-1 with TRBJ2-1, with TRBD2 as a possible D gene (6 bases). The read falls 3 residues short of the CDR3 end, and the missing part is taken from the germline J gene. V shed 6 bases and J shed 7 bases, with 23 bases lying between them. Looked up from germline, CDR1 is SGHRS and CDR2 is YFSETQ. There are 16 residues in the CDR3.

Remarks on this clone: The sequenced fragment ends 3 residues before the CDR3 boundary, so the rest is inferred from the germline J gene. V is TRBV19 and J is TRBJ1-2; tentatively, D is TRBD1 (5 bases). The CDR3 sequence is 13 residues long. Trimming cost V 6 bases and J 2 bases, with 10 bases left between them. Per the germline V gene, CDR1 is LNHDA and CDR2 is SQIVND (reference sequence). CDR3 DNA, as far as it was read: TGTGCCAGTAGCCCGGGACTGAACTATGGC. Its protein is CASSPGLNYG. The CDR3 in full is CASSPGLNYGYTF.

Details on this clone: The CDR3 is cut off 3 residues early in the read; its end comes from the germline J gene. Other DNA sequences from this sample encode an identical CDR3 as well. The chain couples TRBV30 to TRBJ1-3; D gene ambiguous. Germline V gives CDR1 GTSNPN, CDR2 SVGIG (reference sequence). V was trimmed by 5 bases and J by 4 bases, leaving 9 bases between them. This CDR3 spans 12 amino acids. CDR3 amino acids: CAWSRQGNTIYF. The DNA read from the CDR3 is TGTGCCTGGTCGCGACAAGGAAACACC.

Points on this clone: The observed sequence ends 3 residues before the CDR3 terminus, with the missing tail filled in from the germline J gene. The chain has TRBV10-3 and TRBJ2-7, with D maybe TRBD2 (5 bases). The CDR3 sequence is 11 residues long. CDR1 is ENHRY, CDR2 SYGVKD, per germline. V was trimmed by 2 bases and J by 6 bases, leaving 5 bases between them. The CDR3 sequence is CAISEEGEQYF. Partial CDR3 DNA: TGTGCCATCAGTGAGGAGGGCGAG.

Concerning this clone itself: Read sequence stops 3 residues before the CDR3 end, and the germline J gene provides the missing end. The rearrangement joins TRBV5-8 to TRBJ2-5; TRBD2 aligns across 10 bases. CDR3 length: 15 residues. With 3 bases clipped from V and 1 base from J, the junction kept 3 bases outside the gene matches. Germline CDR1 SGHTS, CDR2 YDEGEE. The sequenced part of the CDR3 DNA is TGTGCCAGCAGCTGGACTAGCGGAGTCCAAGAGACC. It encodes CASSWTSGVQET. The CDR3 as a whole reads CASSWTSGVQETQYF. The variable domain in full, completed from reference TRBV5-8 and TRBJ2-5, reads EAGVTQSPTHLIKTRGQQATLRCSPISGHTSVYWYQQALGLGLQFLLWYDEGEERNRGNFPPRFSGRQFPNYSSELNVNALELEDSALYLCASSWTSGVQETQYFGPGTRLLVL.

Considering frequency, this clone is medium-sized (0.01 to 0.1%). With the read ending 3 residues before the CDR3 end, the germline J gene is used to fill in that end. V and J are TRBV29-1 and TRBJ2-4; 11 bases map to TRBD2. V lost 3 bases to trimming and J lost 6 bases; unmatched junction nucleotides: 7. Germline CDR1 and CDR2: SQVTM and ANQGSEA. The CDR3 spans 15 residues. CDR3: CSVDIGTSGSNIQYF. The sequenced CDR3 bases are TGCAGCGTTGACATTGGGACTAGCGGTTCAAACATT.

To note about this clone: With the read ending 3 residues before the CDR3 end, the germline J gene is used to fill in that end. The chain has TRBV27 and TRBJ2-7; TRBD1 aligns across 9 bases. The germline CDR1 and CDR2 sequences are MNHEY and SMNVEV (reference sequence). CDR3 size: 16 residues. V trimming: 3 bases; J trimming: 2 bases; junction bases outside the gene matches: 8. CDR3 bases read: TGTGCCAGCAGTTTGGACAGGGGTCCACTTACCTACGAG. Its translation: CASSLDRGPLTYE. The CDR3 in its entirety is CASSLDRGPLTYEQYF.